Listed below are T cell receptor beta chains from one sample, sequenced in a study of T cell responses to AZD1222 COVID-19 vaccine. Repertoires were generated with immunoSEQ multiplex PCR, while TCRdb's copy carries only in-frame clones and drops some. The sample consists of 100,000 or so clones, around 90% of them appearing once. Sample: peripheral blood, taken on day 0 of AZD1222 vaccination. These receptors were collected from an adult in good health. The CDR3 runs from the conserved cysteine through the conserved F or W. Each record gives: CDR3 protein, V gene, clone size, CDR3 length, J gene. Some rows mark clone size as missing; the rest say once, few, many or name a class of expanded clone.

CDR3: CASSLVWGNQPQHF
V: TRBV5-8
size: .
length: 14
J: TRBJ1-5

CDR3: CASSRTGMNTEAFF
V: TRBV7-2
size: .
length: 14
J: TRBJ1-1

CDR3: CASSGDRRSYNSPLHF
V: TRBV2
size: .
length: 16
J: TRBJ1-6

CDR3: CASSLLAGTYNEQFF
V: TRBV2
size: .
length: 15
J: TRBJ2-1

CDR3: CASSARLAGGGEQYF
V: TRBV9
size: .
length: 15
J: TRBJ2-7

CDR3: CASSPSRYEQYF
V: TRBV28
size: .
length: 12
J: TRBJ2-7

CDR3: CASSGQSTDTQYF
V: TRBV28
size: .
length: 13
J: TRBJ2-3

CDR3: CASTYPATYEQYF
V: TRBV7-9
size: few
length: 13
J: TRBJ2-7

CDR3: CASYRGMNTEAFF
V: TRBV6-5
size: .
length: 13
J: TRBJ1-1

CDR3: CSVFGTNSGNTIYF
V: TRBV29-1
size: .
length: 14
J: TRBJ1-3

CDR3: CASSLTKASGREQFF
V: TRBV7-3
size: .
length: 15
J: TRBJ2-1

CDR3: CASSQEGREQYF
V: TRBV3-1/TRBV3-2
size: few
length: 12
J: TRBJ2-7

CDR3: CASSLTRGTEAFF
V: TRBV13
size: .
length: 13
J: TRBJ1-1

CDR3: CASGLGGGVEKLFF
V: TRBV11-2
size: .
length: 14
J: TRBJ1-4

CDR3: CASRPGGERNQPQHF
V: TRBV19
size: .
length: 15
J: TRBJ1-5

CDR3: CASSLLRTPNYGYTF
V: TRBV7-2
size: .
length: 15
J: TRBJ1-2

CDR3: CAGWRDNEQYF
V: TRBV28
size: .
length: 11
J: TRBJ2-7